This paragraph covers one T cell receptor (beta chain) sequence. The data originate from a study of blood T cell repertoires in COVID-19. Trimming took 4 bases from V and 1 from J, leaving 10 bases between them. The CDR3 sequence is 13 residues long. Germline V CDR1 and CDR2: GTSNPN, SVGIG (reference sequence). Here immunoSEQ multiplex PCR was the method, and the copy in TCRdb shows in-frame clones only, minus some. The sample carries fewer than 350,000 clones, approximately 88% recorded once. Participant-reported clinical history was the basis for cohort assignment. The chain uses TRBV30 and TRBJ1-1; no clear D. The clonotype originates from a woman aged 40-49 years who had recovered from COVID-19. The material sequenced was PBMCs or T cells enriched from blood (not recorded which). CDR3 protein: CAWNIQQNTEAFF. The CDR3 nucleotides read TGTGCCTGGAATATACAGCAGAACACTGAAGCTTTCTTT.